The 8 T cell receptor beta chains presented below share a single source sample, sequenced in a study of cytomegalovirus exposure and HLA in healthy donors. PCR used 60 Vbeta primers and 13 Jbeta primers. Sequencing was performed with immunoSEQ multiplex PCR; in TCRdb, only in-frame clones are kept and a portion is missing. The sample table sets out roughly 30,000 clones. Sequenced material: PBMCs. Receptor source: a woman in her thirties or forties in good health and CMV-seropositive.

This chain links TRBV27 with TRBJ2-7, with D tentatively TRBD2 (5 bases). V lost 4 bases and J lost 7, with 17 bases in between. This CDR3 has 14 residues. The germline V gene encodes CDR1 MNHEY and CDR2 SMNVEV (reference sequence). CDR3 sequence: CASSSPGPPGEQYF. CDR3 sequence (DNA): TGTGCCAGCAGTTCCCCCGGGCCGCCGGGGGAGCAGTACTTC.

The rearrangement uses TRBV5-1 and TRBJ2-7; 10 bases match TRBD1. CDR1 and CDR2 (germline): SGHRS, YFSETQ. The CDR3 length is 13 residues. V shed 4 bases and J 3 bases; nucleotides not matched to a gene: 1. The CDR3 DNA reads TGCGCCAGCAGCCGGGACAGGGGCTACGAGCAGTACTTC. Translating it yields CASSRDRGYEQYF. Full variable domain (missing parts from reference TRBV5-1 and TRBJ2-7): KAGVTQTPRYLIKTRGQQVTLSCSPISGHRSVSWYQQTPGQGLQFLFEYFSETQRNKGNFPGRFSGRQFSNSRSEMNVSTLELGDSALYLCASSRDRGYEQYFGPGTRLTVT.

The chain couples TRBV19 to TRBJ2-7; D perhaps matches TRBD2 (5 bases). V was clipped by 8 bases and J by 1 base, with 18 bases between them. Per the germline V gene, CDR1 is LNHDA and CDR2 is SQIVND (reference sequence). The CDR3 spans 15 residues. CDR3 residues: CASAWSGEGSYEQYF. The CDR3 coding sequence is TGTGCCAGTGCCTGGAGCGGTGAAGGGTCCTACGAGCAGTACTTC.

The J gene is TRBJ2-7, the V gene TRBV14, with a possible D match to TRBD2 (6 bases). Deletions cut 4 bases from V and 7 bases from J, with 17 bases between. The CDR3 is 14 residues long. Germline CDR1 SGHDN, CDR2 FVKESK. The CDR3 DNA reads as TGTGCCAGCAGCCTCCGGGACTTAGTGTGGGAGCAGTACTTC. This sequence encodes CASSLRDLVWEQYF.

V gene TRBV4-2 combines with J gene TRBJ1-1, with a tentative D call TRBD1 (5 bases). This CDR3 is 14 amino acids long. V was trimmed by 3 bases and J by 4 bases, leaving 12 bases between them. Germline CDR1 LGHNA, CDR2 YNFKEQ. DNA for the CDR3: TGTGCCAGCAGCCATCAAGGGGATCGCACTGAAGCTTTCTTT. Amino acids: CASSHQGDRTEAFF.

V is TRBV5-4 and J is TRBJ2-1, with 10 positions matching TRBD1. This CDR3 spans 15 amino acids. Germline V gene data show CDR1 as SGHNT and CDR2 as YYREEE (reference sequence). J lost 6 bases, V lost 4 bases, and 7 bases had no gene match. CDR3 nucleotides: TGTGCCAGCAGCCCCGGGACAGGGGTAGGCAATGAGCAGTTCTTC. This codes for CASSPGTGVGNEQFF.

J is TRBJ2-7 and V is TRBV5-4; 11 bases line up with TRBD2. From germline, CDR1 is SGHNT and CDR2 YYREEE (reference sequence). The CDR3 runs to 16 residues. Trimming cost V 4 bases and J 2 bases; bases outside gene matches: 8. As DNA, the CDR3 is TGTGCCAGCAGCCCGGAGGCTAGCGGGAGGACCTACGAGCAGTACTTC. This translates into CASSPEASGRTYEQYF.

The chain joins TRBV28 to TRBJ2-7; no definite D call. Germline V CDR1 and CDR2: MDHEN, SYDVKM. This CDR3 contains 13 residues. Trimming removed 6 bases from V and 2 bases from J, with 11 bases in between. Written as DNA, the CDR3 is TGTGCCAGCAGCCGGCAGAGCGCCTACGAGCAGTACTTC. It specifies CASSRQSAYEQYF.